This T cell receptor beta chain was profiled in a study of shared clonotypes between healthy human individuals (dated by TCRdb to the early 2020s). Concerning the study at large: A couple of women and a few men aged 18 to 49 years were included in the cohort. To estimate repertoire size and how much clonotypes are shared between individuals, the study performed deep sequencing of blood TCR repertoires from roughly five healthy adults. Between about 0.85 and 9.5 billion PBMCs per donor were obtained by leukapheresis. For each donor, CD4 naive and CD4 memory were each run on three plates, CD8 naive on two plates, and CD8 memory on one plate. Different laboratories and diverse techniques were used to prepare libraries and sequence TCR repertoires, to increase sequencing depth and limit assay-specific biases. Overall study results and their limits: Only blood was sampled, and tissue TCR repertoires likely differ from those in blood. Higher generation probabilities were observed for clonotypes shared by all four sorted-subset donors than for non-shared clonotypes. Even with the large sequencing depth, rarefaction of the sorted-subset datasets indicated that sequencing was incomplete. Larger estimated clonotype richness was generally found for naive subsets than for memory subsets. Because the study included only a small number of donors, the genetic and exposure-history diversity represented was limited. Pairwise subsampling indicated that sequencing depth was expected to affect the degree of clonotype sharing among donors. When a few donors were compared, the shared fraction of clonotypes was approximately 5% for naive CD4, less than 4% for naive CD8, roughly 2.5% for memory CD4, and 0.4% for memory CD8.

Healthy HIV-negative adults with no recently reported acute infections or vaccinations were included as donors. Only Caucasian adults living in Nashville, Tennessee, USA were represented among the donors. CD4+ T cells were enriched by magnetic negative selection, after which naive cells were positively selected on CD45RA and the negative fraction was taken as the memory subset. Blood was collected by leukapheresis, and PBMCs were isolated by Ficoll-Histopaque density gradient centrifugation and then cryopreserved in liquid nitrogen vapor phase. Analytical flow cytometry was used to check the purity and quantity of every magnetically sorted T cell population. From each sorted fraction, genomic DNA was isolated and quantified by UV absorbance on a Nanodrop 2000c. The germline V gene yields SGHRS for CDR1 and YFSETQ for CDR2. Spanning cysteine to phenylalanine, the CDR3 consists of 12 amino acids. Just the 36-base CDR3 DNA is kept, in frame starting at base 1. Trimming takes 2 bases from V and 3 bases from J, and the germline ends sit 6 bases apart.

In this sample, this clone turned up a few times. Its antigen remains unidentified. Base-call qualities are not available, and no considerably larger clone is one nucleotide away. TCR CDR3 regions were amplified from genomic DNA by multiplex PCR using the deep immunoSEQ assay. Extracted genomic DNA from each cell subset was spread evenly across all wells of several immunoSEQ 96-well plates, with each plate serving as a replicate. Each replicate PCR for sorted subsets received about 200 ng genomic DNA, equal to tens of thousands of T cell genomes. Purified libraries were measured with a Qubit 3.0 fluorometer, size-checked on a Bioanalyzer 2100, and measured again with the KAPA Library Quantification kit. A separate single-read 150-cycle Illumina NextSeq 550 flow cell was used to sequence each immunoSEQ 96-well plate. As for the original processing: Because the immunoSEQ output included only junctional sequences and no quality scores, the filtering could not be the same as the filtering used for full-length reads. To assign V/J genes and CDR3, sequences were annotated against IMGT germline references using PyIR, a Python wrapper for IgBLAST v1.9. Any read was removed if the V/J assignment was weak (E-value above 1e-6), the CDR3 was missing, or the read contained stop codons, out-of-frame junctions, or ambiguous translated residues. V3J clonotypes were defined as sequences sharing the same inferred V gene, J gene, and CDR3 amino acid sequence. Percentage overlap between repertoires was computed as shared unique clonotypes divided by the size of the smaller repertoire. RTK rarefaction, the Chao1 estimator, and Recon v2.1 estimates of unobserved clonotypes were used to assess repertoire richness. Generation probabilities for all TCRbeta clonotypes obtained by the gDNA method from four donors were computed using OLGA. Imported from immuneACCESS, the table was reduced by TCRdb to in-frame sequences with V and J called. These copies leave out some clones; in studies compared against another copy, an unresolved V gene accounts for under half, and the cause of the remainder is not known. V and J calls and clone size follow that table, whereas D and trimming were derived from the DNA. The table for this sample lists some 2,100,000 clones; nearly 97% of them were counted only once. Of the sample, 0.1% to 0.15% is held by the ten largest clones.

Recombination linked TRBV5-1 to TRBJ2-7; TRBD2 is a weak D gene call, 6 bases matching. Material: naive CD4+ T cells sorted from blood. What the cell subset or site label conveys for this sample: CD45RA+ positively selected. The TCR comes from a man aged 18-30 years in good health. The CDR3 in this case is CASSFSGYEQYF. The DNA reads as follows: TGCGCCAGCAGCTTTAGCGGCTACGAGCAGTACTTC.